This T cell receptor (beta chain) emerged from a study of shared clonotypes between healthy human individuals. Broader study findings: With few donors, the genetic and exposure-history diversity represented was limited. Clonotypes not shared had lower generation probabilities than those common to all four donors.

In the source study's methods: Without quality scores, immunoSEQ junctional reads could not be filtered like full-length reads. The table came from immunoSEQ multiplex PCR; TCRdb's copy has only in-frame clones and leaves some out. The V and J calls and clone size were taken over from that table, and D and trimming were inferred from the DNA. The repertoire holds 2 million to 2.5 million clones, with 95% as singletons. As concerns this clone: Antigen: not known. Distinct nucleotide sequences in the sample also encode this CDR3.

Germline values: CDR1 LNHDA, CDR2 SQIVND (reference sequence). Trimming removed 5 bases from V and 4 bases from J, with 4 bases in between. CDR3 size: 11 residues. Input material: naive CD4+ T cells sorted from blood. Noted subset: CD45RA+ positively selected. The source of this sequence is a man younger than 35 in good health. The V and J genes are TRBV19 and TRBJ2-3; no clear D. The CDR3 reads CASSVADTQYF. The CDR3 DNA sequence: TGTGCCAGTAGTGTTGCAGATACGCAGTATTTT.